The 4 T cell receptor beta chains in this list originate from one sample, sequenced in a study of T cells after yellow fever vaccination (dated by TCRdb to the late 2010s). The method was 5' RACE. Sequencer: Illumina NovaSeq 6000. TCRdb trimmed public reads at Q25 via fastp, called clones via MiXCR and kept in-frame beta chains. Rows are combined by CDR3 protein, so each entry shows the most common genes and DNA. Recorded for this sample are roughly 340,000 distinct CDR3 sequences; about 4% of them occurred a single time. The ten largest clones capture 20% to 30% of the sample. The sample's treatment or condition, from its label and the paper: live attenuated yellow fever vaccine strain. The specimen comprised PBMCs, sampled 5 days after the yellow fever booster vaccination. The source of these receptors is a man between 18 and 35 years old who received the YFV17D yellow fever vaccine.

This clonotype has a handful of counts. The chain employs TRBV4-1 and TRBJ2-3, with D unresolved. The V gene's germline CDR1 is MGHRA and CDR2 YSYEKL. Trimming took off 3 bases at V and 4 bases at J, with 14 bases between the two ends. The CDR3 totals 15 residues. The CDR3 is CASSHGWFEADTQYF. The CDR3 region has the DNA TGCGCCAGCAGCCATGGGTGGTTTGAAGCAGATACGCAGTATTTT.

In this sample, this clonotype turned up many times. The chain links TRBV7-2 to TRBJ1-2; D gene uncertain. Trimming took off 5 bases at V and 4 bases at J, with 5 bases between the two ends. From germline, CDR1 is SGHTA and CDR2 FQGNSA. CDR3 length: 11 amino acids. Written as DNA, the CDR3 is TGTGCCAGCAGCCTTACCTATGGCTACACCTTC. Translated, it gives CASSLTYGYTF.

This clonotype was recorded many times. The chain combines TRBV20-1 with TRBJ2-4; D assignment may be TRBD1 or TRBD2 (5 bases each). V gave up 6 bases and J gave up 0 bases, with 15 bases separating them. The V gene's germline CDR1 is DFQATT and CDR2 SNEGSKA (reference sequence). CDR3 size: 15 residues. CDR3 coding DNA: TGCAGTGCCCGACGGGGTGGGGCAGCCAAAAACATTCAGTACTTC. The encoded protein is CSARRGGAAKNIQYF.

This clonotype showed up just once. The V gene is TRBV4-3, the J gene TRBJ2-3, with D perhaps given as TRBD1 or TRBD2 (5 bases each). The V and J ends lost 3 bases and 4 bases respectively, with 14 bases between them. The germline gives CDR1 LGHNA, CDR2 YSLEER. This CDR3 is built from 15 residues. The DNA for the CDR3 is TGCGCCAGCAGCCAGAGGGGTAGAGGGGCAGATACGCAGTATTTT. Translation gives CASSQRGRGADTQYF.